Sequencing of this T cell receptor beta chain was carried out in a study of Graves' ophthalmopathy and Graves' hyperthyroidism. Deletions cut 4 bases from V and 6 bases from J, with 6 bases between. CDR3 length: 12 residues. The germline V gene encodes CDR1 SGHTA and CDR2 FQGNSA. Diagnosis relied on clinical symptoms, serum thyroxine, TRAb, thyroid ultrasound and orbital computed tomography. Transcripts of RNA were the source for amplifying TCR beta CDR3 regions. In the first round, RT-PCR was carried out with HTBI primers, and a multiplex PCR formed the second round. TCRdb reprocessed the multiplex PCR reads via MiXCR and lists one record per CDR3 protein. This sample has under 800,000 distinct CDR3 sequences, with approximately 21% found just once. This clonotype was counted between two and nine times.

The receptor was isolated from a woman aged 18 to 35 with stable Graves' hyperthyroidism. Some clones in this sample may be carry-over from other donors' samples. The chain carries TRBV7-2 and TRBJ2-2; D not resolved. Sequencing was performed on peripheral blood. The CDR3 DNA reads TGTGCCAGCAGCTGGTGGGCCGGGGAGCTGTTTTTT. Amino acids: CASSWWAGELFF.